This TCR beta chain was identified during a study of CD8+ T cells in alopecia areata. Study at large: Administration of oral tofacitinib to treated patients was at 5 to 10 mg twice daily. Study conclusions and caveats: Relative to normal scalp, lesional scalp, especially alopecia totalis/universalis, showed higher clonality.

Reverse transcribed after extraction, RNA yielded cDNA as the sequencing template. Only in-frame clones appear in the TCRdb table, and some are missing; sequencing was by immunoSEQ multiplex PCR. The repertoire holds 140,000 to 150,000 clones, about 51% seen once, with roughly 0.92% in the top ten. This CDR3 comprises 17 residues. With 0 bases removed from V and 4 bases from J, the gap between germline ends came to 18 bases. Germline assignment: CDR1 SGHRS and CDR2 YFSETQ. Details on this clone: Its cognate antigen is unknown.

The TCR was taken from a human donor with alopecia areata. This chain uses TRBV5-1 with TRBJ2-3, with D possibly TRBD1 on 6 matching bases. The sequences come from CD4+ T cells sorted from blood, collected at week 0. The CDR3 DNA is TGCGCCAGCAGCTTGGACGTCCATGGGGGCCGCTCAGATACGCAGTATTTT. Its protein product is CASSLDVHGGRSDTQYF.